The 32 T cell receptor beta chains below come from one sample, sequenced in a study of T cells in Graves' hyperthyroidism and ophthalmopathy. The source material, RNA transcripts, was used to amplify TCR beta CDR3 regions. RT-PCR in the first round (using the HTBI primer set) targeted the TCR CDR3. TCRdb re-called the multiplex PCR reads with MiXCR, one entry per CDR3 protein. The sample consists of about 660,000 distinct CDR3 sequences, less than 45% of them appearing once. Sequencing input: peripheral blood or thyroid tissue (not recorded which). All receptors come from an adult man with Graves' disease, either hyperthyroidism or ophthalmopathy (not recorded which).

In its sample, this clonotype was seen a few times. The chain has TRBV7-8 and TRBJ1-5; D is undetermined. Trimming cost V 0 bases and J 0 bases, with 6 bases left between them. The CDR3 is made up of 15 amino acids. Germline V gene lookup returns CDR1 SGHVS and CDR2 FQNEAQ. CDR3 sequence (DNA): TGTGCCAGCAGCTTAGCGGACGTTAGCAATCAGCCCCAGCATTTT. Its protein is CASSLADVSNQPQHF.

This clonotype was detected many times. J is TRBJ1-2 and V is TRBV10-3; no definite D call. V lost 2 bases and J lost 1, with 8 bases in between. The CDR3 consists of 14 residues. The germline CDR1 and CDR2 sequences are ENHRY and SYGVKD. The CDR3, as DNA: TGTGCCATCAGTGAGGGTGAATTTAACTATGGCTACACCTTC. Protein sequence: CAISEGEFNYGYTF.

This clonotype was detected only once. One base away lies a much larger clone, so this may be a sequencing read error. Because the CDR3 is missing its conserved closing phenylalanine or tryptophan, this is likely a read error. This chain uses TRBV2 with TRBJ1-5, with D maybe TRBD1 (5 bases). Germline CDR1 and CDR2: SNHLY and FYNNEI. CDR3 size: 14 residues. Trimming cost V 4 bases and J 5 bases, with 12 bases left between them. CDR3 nucleotides: TGTGCCAGCAGTGCTCAACAGGTCTATCAGCCCCAGCATTAT. Translated, it gives CASSAQQVYQPQHY.

The sample holds a few counts of this clonotype. One end of the junction fails to match germline, which may point to a read error. The chain is built from TRBV10-3 and TRBJ2-2; D might be TRBD2 (6 bases). The CDR3 spans 16 residues. Germline assignment: CDR1 ENHRY and CDR2 SYGVKD. The CDR3 sequence is CASSYAAGLNTGELFF. The CDR3 DNA is TGTGCCAGCAGTTACGCGGCGGGACTGAACACCGGGGAGCTGTTTTTT.

The V call is TRBV19, the J call TRBJ1-2; 8 nucleotides align to TRBD1. The V and J ends lost 5 bases and 1 base, in that order; junction bases with no gene match: 6. Germline loops: CDR1 LNHDA, CDR2 SQIVND (reference sequence). This CDR3 comprises 15 residues. CDR3 DNA sequence: TGTGCCAGTAGTCCCAGACAGGGGAATAACTATGGCTACACCTTC. The encoded protein is CASSPRQGNNYGYTF.

This clonotype has only one observation. The chain links TRBV29-1 to TRBJ1-3; no clear D gene. In germline, CDR1 is SQVTM, CDR2 ANQGSEA. This CDR3 region has 14 residues. Trimming shortened V by 4 bases and J by 8 bases, and 18 bases separated the two germline ends. CDR3 nucleotide sequence: TGCAGCGTTGCGAGGGAACGGGATGGCTACACCATATATTTT. Translation gives CSVARERDGYTIYF.

The chain is built from TRBV10-1 and TRBJ2-7; D is unresolved. V lost 3 bases, J lost 1 base, and 16 bases lay in between. The CDR3 consists of 16 residues. The germline gives CDR1 WNHNN, CDR2 SYGVQD (reference sequence). The DNA for the CDR3 is TGCGCCAGCAGTGAATGTCTTCGCCAGAGATCCTACGAGCAGTACTTC. Protein sequence: CASSECLRQRSYEQYF.

About this clonotype itself: A much bigger clone sits one base away, suggesting this may be a read error. The CDR3 here is CAVSESSGVEAFF. The CDR3 region has the DNA TGTGCCGTCAGTGAGTCTAGTGGGGTGGAAGCTTTCTTT. The chain is built from TRBV10-3 and TRBJ1-1; D is uncertain. There are 13 residues in the CDR3. Germline V CDR1 and CDR2: ENHRY, SYGVKD.

Comment on this clonotype: One junction end disagrees with the germline gene, perhaps due to a read error. The chain is built from TRBV20-1 and TRBJ2-7; 9 bases map to TRBD2. The CDR3 spans 14 residues. The V gene's germline CDR1 is DFQATT and CDR2 SNEGSKA (reference sequence). This chain's CDR3 is CSASSSGAAYEQCF. For the CDR3, the DNA is TGCAGTGCTAGCTCTAGCGGGGCAGCCTACGAGCAGTGCTTC.

This chain connects TRBV25-1 to TRBJ2-7; 11 bases are shared with TRBD2. CDR3 length equals 16 residues. The junction had 10 bases not matched to a gene; V was cut back by 6 bases and J by 3 bases. CDR1 and CDR2 (germline): MGHDK, SYGVNS. The CDR3 spells CASSYAGTSGFYEQYF. Written as DNA, the CDR3 is TGTGCCAGCAGCTATGCCGGGACTAGCGGTTTCTACGAGCAGTACTTC.

The chain employs TRBV7-9 and TRBJ1-1; D possibly corresponds to TRBD1 (6 bases). In germline, CDR1 is SEHNR, CDR2 FQNEAQ (reference sequence). The CDR3 consists of 13 residues. Trimming removed 1 base from V and 12 bases from J, with 15 bases in between. In nucleotides, the CDR3 is TGTGCCAGCAGCTTAGGGACAGCCACCCTATCTTTCTTT. Protein product: CASSLGTATLSFF. The full variable domain, with the rest looked up from reference TRBV7-9 and TRBJ1-1, is DTGVSQNPRHKITKRGQNVTFRCDPISEHNRLYWYRQTLGQGPEFLTYFQNEAQLEKSRLLSDRFSAERPKGSFSTLEIQRTEQGDSAMYLCASSLGTATLSFFGQGTRLTVV.

The V gene is TRBV15, the J gene TRBJ1-2; weak D call: TRBD1 (6 bases). The CDR3 covers 13 residues. Germline-derived CDR1 and CDR2 are LNHNV and YYDKDF (reference sequence). V lost 0 bases to trimming and J lost 12 bases, with 14 bases between them. The CDR3, as DNA: TGTGCCACCAGCAGAGATCGGGGGCCTGGAAACACCTTC. Its protein product is CATSRDRGPGNTF. Filled out from reference TRBV15 and TRBJ1-2, the complete variable domain reads DAMVIQNPRYQVTQFGKPVTLSCSQTLNHNVMYWYQQKSSQAPKLLFHYYDKDFNNEADTPDNFQSRRPNTSFCFLDIRSPGLGDTAMYLCATSRDRGPGNTFGSGTRLTVV.

The rearrangement uses TRBV7-9 and TRBJ1-5; D might be TRBD1 (5 bases). This CDR3 is built from 13 residues. Germline V gives CDR1 SEHNR, CDR2 FQNEAQ (reference sequence). Trimming removed 4 bases at V and 9 bases at J, with 13 bases between. As DNA, the CDR3 is TGTGCCAGCAGCTCTGGGGGGTCCGGGCCCCAGCATTTT. This codes for CASSSGGSGPQHF. Supplemented by reference TRBV7-9 and TRBJ1-5, the full variable domain reads DTGVSQNPRHKITKRGQNVTFRCDPISEHNRLYWYRQTLGQGPEFLTYFQNEAQLEKSRLLSDRFSAERPKGSFSTLEIQRTEQGDSAMYLCASSSGGSGPQHFGDGTRLSIL.

The rearrangement joins TRBV20-1 to TRBJ2-5; 10 bases align to TRBD1. CDR1 and CDR2 (germline): DFQATT, SNEGSKA (reference sequence). Losses at the gene ends were 3 bases for V and 3 bases for J; bases not matched to a gene: 7. This CDR3 region has 15 residues. Here the CDR3 reads CSASPWTGGKETQYF. CDR3 nucleotides: TGCAGTGCTAGCCCCTGGACAGGGGGGAAAGAGACCCAGTACTTC.

There are a few counts of this clonotype. The chain links TRBV6-1 to TRBJ1-3; D ambiguous. The CDR3 extends over 12 amino acids. The V and J ends lost 8 bases and 3 bases respectively, with 8 bases between them. The germline V gene has CDR1 MNHNS and CDR2 SASEGT. CDR3 amino acids: CASGQIGNTIYF. CDR3 coding DNA: TGTGCCAGCGGCCAAATTGGAAACACCATATATTTT.

V gene TRBV5-1 combines with J gene TRBJ1-4, with 7 bases lining up with TRBD1. Germline lookup yields CDR1 SGHRS and CDR2 YFSETQ. The V gene end was trimmed by 0 bases and the J gene end by 6 bases; junction bases not matched to a gene: 5. The CDR3 sequence is 15 residues long. The CDR3 loop reads CASSLAGGRDEKLFF. The CDR3 DNA sequence: TGCGCCAGCAGCTTGGCAGGGGGGAGAGATGAAAAACTGTTTTTT.

The CDR3 bases are TGTGCCAGCAGTACAGGGTGGGAGCAGTACTTC. It encodes CASSTGWEQYF. The chain joins TRBV6-5 to TRBJ2-7, with a weak D call TRBD1 (6 bases). The CDR3 is 11 amino acids. Deletions cut 5 bases from V and 7 bases from J, with 9 bases between. Germline CDR1 MNHEY, CDR2 SVGAGI.

This chain links TRBV7-9 with TRBJ2-7; maybe TRBD2 (5 bases). The V end was cut by 5 bases, the J end by 5 bases, with 13 bases between. This CDR3 is 13 amino acids long. The germline gives CDR1 SEHNR, CDR2 FQNEAQ (reference sequence). The CDR3 DNA sequence: TGTGCCAGCAGCCAAGCGGCGGGCAACGAGCAGTACTTC. Encoded protein: CASSQAAGNEQYF.

This clonotype has a single count. J is TRBJ1-5 and V is TRBV29-1; TRBD1 is a possible D gene (5 bases). CDR1 is SQVTM, CDR2 ANQGSEA, per germline. The ends were cut back, 5 bases at V and 0 bases at J, with 20 bases in the middle. The CDR3 sequence is 17 residues long. The CDR3 region has the DNA TGCAGCGTTATTATTGGGGCGGCAGGATATAGCAATCAGCCCCAGCATTTT. Protein: CSVIIGAAGYSNQPQHF.

Regarding this clonotype: A much larger clonotype is one base distant, so this may be a read error. The DNA for the CDR3 is TGTGCCAGCAGCTTGGCGACAGCAGGCGGGACCCAGCATTTT. It encodes CASSLATAGGTQHF. This chain joins TRBV7-8 and TRBJ1-5, with D perhaps TRBD1 (5 bases). Germline V gene lookup returns CDR1 SGHVS and CDR2 FQNEAQ. CDR3 length equals 14 residues. V lost 3 bases, J lost 11 bases, and 17 bases lay in between.

This clonotype was detected ten times or more. This rearrangement joins TRBV10-3 to TRBJ2-7; 7 bases align to TRBD1. The length of the CDR3 is 13 residues. V lost 4 bases, J lost 5 bases, and 5 bases stayed unmatched. Germline V gives CDR1 ENHRY, CDR2 SYGVKD. The DNA for the CDR3 is TGTGCCATCAGTGGGCTCGACAGGGACGAGCAGTACTTC. This translates into CAISGLDRDEQYF.

V is TRBV24-1 and J is TRBJ2-5; no clear D gene. The ends were cut back, 4 bases at V and 2 bases at J, with 16 bases in the middle. Germline lookup yields CDR1 KGHDR and CDR2 SFDVKD. This CDR3 spans 16 amino acids. The CDR3 nucleotides are TGTGCCACCAGTGACTCAGGCAGCCCAACTCAAGAGACCCAGTACTTC. Amino acids: CATSDSGSPTQETQYF.

The rearrangement joins TRBV20-1 to TRBJ1-5; D is possibly TRBD1 (6 bases). The CDR3 covers 15 residues. CDR1 DFQATT and CDR2 SNEGSKA come from the germline V gene (reference sequence). The ends were cut back, 5 bases at V and 7 bases at J, with 21 bases in the middle. This chain's CDR3 is CSAAGGGGKGQPQHF. The CDR3 DNA sequence: TGCAGTGCTGCGGGGGGCGGGGGGAAAGGACAGCCCCAGCATTTT.

As for this clonotype: This may come from a read error, since a much larger clone is one base off. The rearrangement joins TRBV7-8 to TRBJ1-1; maybe TRBD1 (6 bases). This CDR3 is built from 14 residues. Trimming cost V 8 bases and J 2 bases, with 15 bases left between them. CDR1 is SGHVS and CDR2 is FQNEAQ in the germline V gene. CDR3 residues: CASGEGHHNTEAFF. In DNA, the CDR3 is TGTGCCAGCGGAGAGGGACACCACAACACTGAAGCTTTCTTT.

The chain combines TRBV10-3 with TRBJ2-5; weak D call: TRBD2 (7 bases). V lost 0 bases, J lost 5 bases, and 16 bases lay in between. Looked up from germline, CDR1 is ENHRY and CDR2 is SYGVKD. CDR3 length equals 16 residues. The CDR3 reads CAISESGGRRSETQYF. CDR3 bases: TGTGCCATCAGTGAGTCCGGGGGGCGTAGATCGGAGACCCAGTACTTC.

Ten or more counts support this clonotype. V usage is TRBV7-9 and J usage is TRBJ2-5; no firm D call. Trimming pared 3 bases from V and 2 bases from J, leaving 10 bases between. Per germline, CDR1 SEHNR and CDR2 FQNEAQ (reference sequence). The CDR3 has 14 amino acids. The CDR3 region is CASSFTRNQETQYF. CDR3 DNA sequence: TGTGCCAGCAGCTTTACTCGCAATCAAGAGACCCAGTACTTC. Full variable domain (missing parts from reference TRBV7-9 and TRBJ2-5): DTGVSQNPRHKITKRGQNVTFRCDPISEHNRLYWYRQTLGQGPEFLTYFQNEAQLEKSRLLSDRFSAERPKGSFSTLEIQRTEQGDSAMYLCASSFTRNQETQYFGPGTRLLVL.

This clonotype was found once. This chain connects TRBV29-1 to TRBJ1-2, with D maybe TRBD1 (6 bases). Trimming stripped 6 bases from V and 3 bases from J, with 26 bases between. The CDR3 runs 17 residues. The germline gives CDR1 SQVTM, CDR2 ANQGSEA. CDR3 in amino acids: CSVRDTSDFGFDYGYTF. The CDR3 nucleotides are TGCAGCGTAAGGGACACCAGTGATTTTGGGTTTGACTATGGCTACACCTTC.

In this sample, this clonotype turned up once. This may stem from a read error, because a much larger clone lies one nucleotide away. V and J are TRBV7-2 and TRBJ2-5, with 7 positions matching TRBD1. The germline gives CDR1 SGHTA, CDR2 FQGNSA. CDR3 length: 15 amino acids. The V and J ends lost 5 bases and 4 bases, in that order; junction bases with no gene match: 10. DNA of the CDR3: TGTGCCAGCAGCCTAGGGGGCGCAGGGGTAGAGACCCAGTACTTC. It yields the protein CASSLGGAGVETQYF. Full variable domain (outside the CDR3, taken from reference TRBV7-2 and TRBJ2-5): GAGVSQSPSNKVTEKGKDVELRCDPISGHTALYWYRQSLGQGLEFLIYFQGNSAPDKSGLPSDRFSAERTGGSVSTLTIQRTQQEDSAVYLCASSLGGAGVETQYFGPGTRLLVL.

V is TRBV7-9 and J is TRBJ2-2, with 11 bases identical to TRBD2. With 5 bases clipped from V and 4 bases from J, the junction kept 6 bases outside the gene matches. This CDR3 comprises 16 residues. Germline lookup yields CDR1 SEHNR and CDR2 FQNEAQ (reference sequence). The CDR3 DNA sequence: TGTGCCAGCAGCACACCAACTAGCGGGAGCACCGGGGAGCTGTTTTTT. Its translation is CASSTPTSGSTGELFF.

The rearrangement uses TRBV7-9 and TRBJ1-1, with TRBD1 matching 7 bases. There are 13 residues in the CDR3. V trimming: 6 bases; J trimming: 12 bases; junction bases outside the gene matches: 13. Germline CDR1 is SEHNR and CDR2 is FQNEAQ (reference sequence). The CDR3 bases are TGTGCCAGCAGGGCCAGCGGGGCAGGGGGGTCTTTCTTT. Its translation is CASRASGAGGSFF.

The gene calls are TRBV25-1 and TRBJ2-7, with D tentatively TRBD2 (6 bases). The CDR3 loop spans 15 amino acids. Trimming pared 4 bases from V and 9 bases from J, leaving 22 bases between. Looked up from germline, CDR1 is MGHDK and CDR2 is SYGVNS. The chain's CDR3 is CASSAYREMALGQYF. The CDR3, as DNA: TGTGCCAGCAGTGCTTATCGGGAGATGGCGCTGGGGCAGTACTTC.

In this sample, this clonotype turned up a few times. The chain carries TRBV7-9 and TRBJ2-5, with D possibly being TRBD2 (6 bases). Germline lookup yields CDR1 SEHNR and CDR2 FQNEAQ (reference sequence). This CDR3 is built from 18 residues. V lost 4 bases to trimming and J lost 2 bases, with 23 bases between them. The CDR3 DNA sequence: TGTGCCAGCAGCTCTCGAAGGGCGGGACTCAGTCGACAAGAGACCCAGTACTTC. It encodes CASSSRRAGLSRQETQYF.